These T cell receptor beta chains were read from a single sample in a study of metastatic and nonmetastatic thyroid tumors. TCRdb re-processed the PCR reads through MiXCR. The data contain roughly 19,000 clones, around two fifths of them singletons. The sequenced sample was tumor tissue. The source of these receptors is a female donor with papillary thyroid cancer or a benign thyroid nodule (not recorded which). Some clones in this sample may be carry-over from other donors' samples. The CDR3 runs from the conserved cysteine through the conserved F or W. Fields, in order: V gene, J gene, clone size, D gene, CDR3 DNA, CDR3 protein. The D gene is left open where the match is weak. The listing skips clone size in some rows; elsewhere it reads once, few, many or a size class.

>TRBV11-2|TRBJ2-3|once|TRBD2
TGTGCCAGCAGCTTAGTCGGGGGGGCCACAGATACGCAGTATTTT
CASSLVGGATDTQYF
>TRBV5-5|TRBJ1-1|-|-
TGTGCCAGCAGCTTGGCAGGGACAATGAACACTGAAGCTTTCTTT
CASSLAGTMNTEAFF
>TRBV19|TRBJ2-5|-|TRBD1
TGTGCCAGTAGCGATATCGGGACAGGGGGTTGGACCCAGTACTTC
CASSDIGTGGWTQYF
>TRBV11-3|TRBJ2-5|-|-
TGTGCCAGCAGCTCATCTAGAGGAGGAGAGACCCAGTACTTC
CASSSSRGGETQYF
>TRBV15|TRBJ2-5|-|-
TGTGCCACCAGCACTCCCTCGGGGATAGAGACCCAGTACTTC
CATSTPSGIETQYF
>TRBV7-8|TRBJ2-3|medium-sized|-
TGTGCCAGCACCACCGGAGATACGCAGTATTTT
CASTTGDTQYF
>TRBV28|TRBJ2-3|few|TRBD2
TGTGCCAGCAGTTTTGGGGGGGGCACAGATACGCAGTATTTT
CASSFGGGTDTQYF
>TRBV6-1|TRBJ2-7|-|-
TGTGCCAGTAGGCCTCGTCTAGAGGTCCACGAGCAGTACTTC
CASRPRLEVHEQYF
>TRBV12-3/TRBV12-4|TRBJ1-1|-|TRBD1
TGTGCCAGCAGACCTACAGGGGATAACACTGAAGCTTTCTTT
CASRPTGDNTEAFF
>TRBV16|TRBJ2-3|-|TRBD2
TGTGCCAGCAGCCAAGGGCTTGCGGGAGAGATGCATACGCAGTATTTT
CASSQGLAGEMHTQYF
>TRBV6-1|TRBJ1-6|few|-
TGTGCCAGTACCGGCAAAGACAGACTTAATTCACCCCTCCACTTT
CASTGKDRLNSPLHF
>TRBV9|TRBJ2-6|-|-
TGTGCCAGCAGCGTAGCAGTCGGTGGCTCTGGGGCCAACGTCCTGACTTTC
CASSVAVGGSGANVLTF
>TRBV12-3/TRBV12-4|TRBJ2-5|few|TRBD1
TGTGCCAGCAGCCTCGGACAGGCTGAAGAGACCCAGTACTTC
CASSLGQAEETQYF
>TRBV11-2|TRBJ2-1|-|TRBD2
TGTGCCAGCAGCCCGGGACTATCGGGGAACAATGAGCAGTTCTTC
CASSPGLSGNNEQFF
>TRBV5-1|TRBJ1-6|-|-
TGCGCCAGCAGCTTGGCTGGGAGCTCCTATAATTCACCCCTCCACTTT
CASSLAGSSYNSPLHF
>TRBV4-2|TRBJ1-2|-|-
TGTGCCAGCAGCCAAGATTGGGCGAACCCTGGCTACACCTTC
CASSQDWANPGYTF
>TRBV12-3/TRBV12-4|TRBJ1-4|-|-
TGTGCCAGCAGTTTAAGAGGTGCAACTAATGAAAAACTGTTTTTT
CASSLRGATNEKLFF
>TRBV7-6|TRBJ2-1|-|TRBD2
TGTGCCAGCAGCTTAGGACTAGCGGGAGGAGGGAATGAGCAGTTCTTC
CASSLGLAGGGNEQFF
>TRBV24-1|TRBJ2-2|-|TRBD1
TGTGCCACCAGTGACTCAAGACAGGGTCTGAACGGGGAGCTGTTTTTT
CATSDSRQGLNGELFF
>TRBV5-1|TRBJ2-5|few|TRBD1
TGCGCCAGCAGCGAAACAGGGGGTGGGGAGACCCAGTACTTC
CASSETGGGETQYF
>TRBV11-2|TRBJ2-3|once|TRBD1
TGTGCCAGCAGCTTGGACAGGGTTTCAGCAGATACGCAGTATTTT
CASSLDRVSADTQYF
>TRBV7-2|TRBJ1-3|once|-
TGTGCCAGCAGCCCCGGGGGGGGCGGAAACACCATATATTTT
CASSPGGGGNTIYF
>TRBV30|TRBJ2-7|-|-
TGTGCCTGGAGTGTAATGGGCTACTACGAGCAGTACTTC
CAWSVMGYYEQYF
>TRBV6-2/TRBV6-3|TRBJ1-6|-|-
TGTGCCAGCAACCCCACCGGGGCGCGTTCACCCCTCCACTTT
CASNPTGARSPLHF
>TRBV20-1|TRBJ1-2|-|TRBD1
TGCAGTGCTAGAGACCCCCGGGACAGGGGGTTTTCTAACTATGGCTACACCTTC
CSARDPRDRGFSNYGYTF
>TRBV28|TRBJ1-5|-|-
TGTGCCAGCAGCTACTATGGGGGTGGAAATCAGCCCCAGCATTTT
CASSYYGGGNQPQHF